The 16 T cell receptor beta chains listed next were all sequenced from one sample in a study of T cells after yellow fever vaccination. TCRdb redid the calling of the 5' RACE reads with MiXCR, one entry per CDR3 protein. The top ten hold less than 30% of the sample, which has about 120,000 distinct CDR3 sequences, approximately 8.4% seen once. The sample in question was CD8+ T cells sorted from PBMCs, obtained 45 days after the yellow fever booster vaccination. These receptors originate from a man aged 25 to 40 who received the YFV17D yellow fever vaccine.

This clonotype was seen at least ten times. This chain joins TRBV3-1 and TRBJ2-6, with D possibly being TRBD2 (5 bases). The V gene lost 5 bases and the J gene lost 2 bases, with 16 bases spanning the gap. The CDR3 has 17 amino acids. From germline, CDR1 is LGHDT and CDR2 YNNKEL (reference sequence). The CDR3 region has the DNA TGTGCCAGCAGCTCACGAGAGGGTATTCCTGGGGCCAACGTCCTGACTTTC. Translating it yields CASSSREGIPGANVLTF.

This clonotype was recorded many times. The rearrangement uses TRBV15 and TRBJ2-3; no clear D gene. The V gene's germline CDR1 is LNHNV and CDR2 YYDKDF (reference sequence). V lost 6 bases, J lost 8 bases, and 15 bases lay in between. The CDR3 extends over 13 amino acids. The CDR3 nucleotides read TGTGCCACCAGTGGTGGCGGCATAGGTACGCAGTATTTT. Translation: CATSGGGIGTQYF. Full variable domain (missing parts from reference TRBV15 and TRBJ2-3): DAMVIQNPRYQVTQFGKPVTLSCSQTLNHNVMYWYQQKSSQAPKLLFHYYDKDFNNEADTPDNFQSRRPNTSFCFLDIRSPGLGDTAMYLCATSGGGIGTQYFGPGTRLTVL.

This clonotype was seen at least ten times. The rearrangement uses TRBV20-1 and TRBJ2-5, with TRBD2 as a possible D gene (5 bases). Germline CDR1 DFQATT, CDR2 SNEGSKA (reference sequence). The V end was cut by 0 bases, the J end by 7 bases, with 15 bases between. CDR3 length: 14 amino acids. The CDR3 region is CSARDYGPAGTQYF. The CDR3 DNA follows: TGCAGTGCTAGAGATTACGGGCCGGCGGGGACCCAGTACTTC.

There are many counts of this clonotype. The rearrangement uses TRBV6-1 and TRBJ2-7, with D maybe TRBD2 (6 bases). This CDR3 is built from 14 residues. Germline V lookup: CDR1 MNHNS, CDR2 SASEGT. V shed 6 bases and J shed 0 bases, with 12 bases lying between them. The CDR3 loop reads CASSERENSYEQYF. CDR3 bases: TGTGCCAGCAGCGAACGGGAGAACTCCTACGAGCAGTACTTC.

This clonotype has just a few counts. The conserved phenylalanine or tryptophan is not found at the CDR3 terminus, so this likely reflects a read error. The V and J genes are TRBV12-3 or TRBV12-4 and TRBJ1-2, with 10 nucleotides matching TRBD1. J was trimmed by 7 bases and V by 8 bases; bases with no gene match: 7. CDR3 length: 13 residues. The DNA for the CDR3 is TGTGCCAGCGGGGGGACAGGGGTCCTTGGCTACACCTCC. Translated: CASGGTGVLGYTS.

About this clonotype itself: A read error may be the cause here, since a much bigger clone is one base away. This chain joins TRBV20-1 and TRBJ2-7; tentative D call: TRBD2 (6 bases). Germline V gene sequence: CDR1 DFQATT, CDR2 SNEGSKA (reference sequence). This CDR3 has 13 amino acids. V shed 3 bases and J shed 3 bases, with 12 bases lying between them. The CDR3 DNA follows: TGCAGTGCTAGGATCCGGGAGAACTACGAGCAGTACTTC. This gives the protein CSARIRENYEQYF.

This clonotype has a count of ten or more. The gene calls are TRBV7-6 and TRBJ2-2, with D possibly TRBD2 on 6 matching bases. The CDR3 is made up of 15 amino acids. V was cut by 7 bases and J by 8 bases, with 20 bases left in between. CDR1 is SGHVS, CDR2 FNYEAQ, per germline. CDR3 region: CASTPLEVRGGELFF. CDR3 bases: TGTGCCAGCACCCCCTTGGAGGTGCGGGGTGGGGAGCTGTTTTTT.

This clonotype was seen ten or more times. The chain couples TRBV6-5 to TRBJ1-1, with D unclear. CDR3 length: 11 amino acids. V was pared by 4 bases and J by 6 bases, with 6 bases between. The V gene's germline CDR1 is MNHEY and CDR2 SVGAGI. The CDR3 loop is CASSSNAEAFF. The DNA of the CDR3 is TGTGCCAGCAGTTCTAACGCTGAAGCTTTCTTT.

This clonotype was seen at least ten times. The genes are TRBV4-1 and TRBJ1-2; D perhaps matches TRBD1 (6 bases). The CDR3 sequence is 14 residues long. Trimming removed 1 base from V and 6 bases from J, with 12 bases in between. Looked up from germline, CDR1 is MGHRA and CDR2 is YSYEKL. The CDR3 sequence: CASSQVTGGDGYTF. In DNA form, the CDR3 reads TGCGCCAGCAGCCAAGTAACGGGGGGCGATGGCTACACCTTC.

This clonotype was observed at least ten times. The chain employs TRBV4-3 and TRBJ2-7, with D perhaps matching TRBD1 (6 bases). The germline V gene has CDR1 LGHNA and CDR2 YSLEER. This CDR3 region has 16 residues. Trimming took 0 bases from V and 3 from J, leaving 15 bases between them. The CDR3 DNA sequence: TGCGCCAGCAGCCAAGATCGGCTAAGGGGGATCTACGAGCAGTACTTC. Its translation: CASSQDRLRGIYEQYF.

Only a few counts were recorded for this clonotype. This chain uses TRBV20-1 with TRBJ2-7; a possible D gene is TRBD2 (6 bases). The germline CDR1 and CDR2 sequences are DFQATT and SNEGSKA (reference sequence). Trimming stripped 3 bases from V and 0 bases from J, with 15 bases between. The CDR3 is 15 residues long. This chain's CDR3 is CSARSRDGASYEQYF. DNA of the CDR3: TGCAGTGCTAGGTCGCGGGACGGAGCCTCCTACGAGCAGTACTTC.

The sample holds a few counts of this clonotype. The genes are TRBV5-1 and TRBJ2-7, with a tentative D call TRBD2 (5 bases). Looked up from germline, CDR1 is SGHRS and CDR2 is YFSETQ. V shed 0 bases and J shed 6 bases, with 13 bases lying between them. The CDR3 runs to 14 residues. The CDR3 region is CASSLAVLAGEQYF. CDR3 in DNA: TGCGCCAGCAGCTTGGCCGTGCTAGCAGGCGAGCAGTACTTC. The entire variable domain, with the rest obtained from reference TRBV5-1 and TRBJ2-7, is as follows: KAGVTQTPRYLIKTRGQQVTLSCSPISGHRSVSWYQQTPGQGLQFLFEYFSETQRNKGNFPGRFSGRQFSNSRSEMNVSTLELGDSALYLCASSLAVLAGEQYFGPGTRLTVT.

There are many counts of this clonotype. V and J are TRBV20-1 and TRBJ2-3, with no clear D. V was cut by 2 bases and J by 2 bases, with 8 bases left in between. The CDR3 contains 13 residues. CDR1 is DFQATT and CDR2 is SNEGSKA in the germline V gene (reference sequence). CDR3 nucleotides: TGCAGTGCTAGATGGCGTTACACAGATACGCAGTATTTT. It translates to CSARWRYTDTQYF.

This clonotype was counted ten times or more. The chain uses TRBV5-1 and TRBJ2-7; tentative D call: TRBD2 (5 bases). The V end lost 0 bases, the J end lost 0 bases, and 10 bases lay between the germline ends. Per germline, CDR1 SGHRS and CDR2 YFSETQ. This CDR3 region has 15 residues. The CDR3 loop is CASSLVEVPSYEQYF. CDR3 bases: TGCGCCAGCAGCTTGGTGGAGGTTCCCTCCTACGAGCAGTACTTC.

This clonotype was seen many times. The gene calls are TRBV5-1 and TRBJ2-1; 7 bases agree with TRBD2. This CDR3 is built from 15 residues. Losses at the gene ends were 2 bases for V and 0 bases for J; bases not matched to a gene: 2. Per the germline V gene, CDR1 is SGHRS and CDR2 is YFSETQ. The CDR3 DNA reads TGCGCCAGCAGCTTCGGGGAGGGCTCCTACAATGAGCAGTTCTTC. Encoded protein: CASSFGEGSYNEQFF.

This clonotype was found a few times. CDR3 bases: TGTGCCAGCAGCCTCCCCCCGGTTGGAGAGCAGTTCTTC. It specifies CASSLPPVGEQFF. The chain couples TRBV14 to TRBJ2-1; D ambiguous. From germline, CDR1 is SGHDN and CDR2 FVKESK. The V end lost 4 bases, the J end lost 10 bases, and 14 bases lay between the germline ends. The CDR3 is 13 amino acids.